Here is one T cell receptor (beta chain) with its context. PCR primers comprised 60 Vbeta and 13 Jbeta primers. The method was immunoSEQ multiplex PCR; TCRdb's version includes in-frame clones alone and lacks a portion of them. The data contain approximately 150,000 clones, nearly 70% of them singletons. These data belong to a study of cytomegalovirus exposure and HLA in healthy donors. This CDR3 contains 14 residues. Per the germline V gene, CDR1 is MNHNY and CDR2 is SVGAGI (reference sequence). V trimming: 6 bases; J trimming: 6 bases; junction bases outside the gene matches: 8. This TCR was sampled from a man under 40 in good health and CMV-seropositive. Material for sequencing was PBMCs. The V and J genes are TRBV6-6 and TRBJ2-7; 10 nucleotides align to TRBD1. The CDR3 DNA reads as TGTGCCAGCAGGGGGGACAGGGGCTTTCCCGAGCAGTACTTC. Translating gives CASRGDRGFPEQYF.